The clone carrying this T cell receptor (beta chain) has at least ten counts. This sample stems from a study of regulatory T cells in long-lasting Graves disease. Time point defined: persistent/refractory GD, antithyroid drugs over 5 years with positive TRAb. The authors made the TCR library using RNA they extracted from PBMCs. Through Arm-PCR of CDR3 regions and iRepertoire HTBI primers, TCR beta libraries were built. TCRdb reprocessed the multiplex PCR reads with MiXCR, giving one entry per CDR3 protein. The table includes a few hundred thousand distinct CDR3 sequences, over 20% detected once. This TCR derives from a female donor with Graves disease. Sequences were derived from peripheral blood mononuclear cells (PBMCs), sampled when the disease was refractory, from a patient treated with antithyroid drugs.

The CDR3 spells CAWRTGGGGYGYTF. The CDR3 region has the DNA TGTGCCTGGAGAACAGGGGGCGGAGGGTATGGCTACACCTTC. The V and J genes are TRBV30 and TRBJ1-2; 9 positions match TRBD1. The V gene end was trimmed by 3 bases and the J gene end by 5 bases; junction bases not matched to a gene: 7. The CDR3 spans 14 residues. Germline V gene sequence: CDR1 GTSNPN, CDR2 SVGIG (reference sequence).